This T cell receptor (beta chain) was recovered during a study of lymphopenia after photon versus proton radiotherapy. TCRdb keeps only in-frame clones here, not all; method: immunoSEQ multiplex PCR. There are about 39,000 clones in the sample; roughly 92% occur only once, and approximately 16% lies in the top ten. This clone showed up just once. Germline-derived CDR1 and CDR2 are MNHNS and SASEGT. V gave up 5 bases and J gave up 5 bases; unmatched junction bases: 6. This CDR3 region has 14 residues. The sample was peripheral blood, taken from a patient treated with photon-based radiotherapy. The TCR comes from a man aged 60 to 75 with cholangiocarcinoma. The V and J genes are TRBV6-1 and TRBJ2-5; 9 bases align to TRBD1. CDR3 in amino acids: CASSQQGAWETQYF. CDR3 coding DNA: TGTGCCAGCAGTCAACAGGGGGCTTGGGAGACCCAGTACTTC.